This T cell receptor (beta chain) appears in the sequencing data of a study of blood T cell repertoires in COVID-19. In the study overall: There were acute and convalescent COVID-19 samples, and they came from the United States, Italy and Spain. Sources were T cells, B-cell-depleted T cells, or PBMCs; the material itself was cDNA or gDNA.

Germline loops: CDR1 SGHKS, CDR2 YYEKEE (reference sequence). The CDR3 runs to 15 residues. The V segment lost 4 bases and the J segment 4 bases; nucleotides outside the gene matches: 10. In this sample, this clone turned up a few times. How the authors handled the data: Reference gene primer amplification yielded estimated nucleated cell counts. Profiled with immunoSEQ multiplex PCR; TCRdb holds only in-frame clones, not every one. The V and J calls and clone size come from that table; D and trimming were worked out from the DNA. This sample has 70,000 to 85,000 clones, with roughly 82% found just once.

Sequenced input: peripheral blood. This receptor was taken from a human donor in a cohort sampled during active COVID-19. The chain uses TRBV5-5 and TRBJ1-1, with 7 bases that match TRBD1. The CDR3, as DNA: TGTGCCAGCAGCGCACAAACCCAGGGGGGCACTGAAGCTTTCTTT. Protein product: CASSAQTQGGTEAFF.